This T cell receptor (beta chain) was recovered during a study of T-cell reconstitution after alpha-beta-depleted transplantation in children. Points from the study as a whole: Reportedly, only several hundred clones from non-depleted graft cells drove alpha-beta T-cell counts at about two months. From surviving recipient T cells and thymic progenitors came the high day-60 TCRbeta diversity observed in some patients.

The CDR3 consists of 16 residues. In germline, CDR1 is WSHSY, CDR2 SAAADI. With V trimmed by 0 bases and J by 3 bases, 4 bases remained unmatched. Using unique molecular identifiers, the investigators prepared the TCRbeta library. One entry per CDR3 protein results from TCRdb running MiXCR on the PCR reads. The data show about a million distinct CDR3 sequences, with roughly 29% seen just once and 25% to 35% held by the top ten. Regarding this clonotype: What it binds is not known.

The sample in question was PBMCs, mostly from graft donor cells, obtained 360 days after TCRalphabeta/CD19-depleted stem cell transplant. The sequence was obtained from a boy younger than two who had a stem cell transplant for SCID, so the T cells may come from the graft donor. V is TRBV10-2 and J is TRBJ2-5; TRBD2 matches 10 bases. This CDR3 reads CASSESIAGGEETQYF. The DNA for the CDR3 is TGCGCCAGCAGTGAGTCGATAGCGGGGGGTGAAGAGACCCAGTACTTC.